This T cell receptor beta chain is from a study of blood T cell repertoires in COVID-19. For the study at large: In each case, the material was cDNA or gDNA derived from T cells, B-cell-depleted T cells, or PBMCs.

After removal of 5 bases from V and 3 bases from J, the junction contained 3 bases not matched to a gene. In germline, CDR1 is MDHEN, CDR2 SYDVKM. CDR3 length equals 14 residues. Authors' processing steps: Reference gene primer amplification gave nucleated cell count estimates. The repertoire was sequenced with immunoSEQ multiplex PCR; TCRdb's copy has only in-frame clones and lacks some. V, J and clone size derive from that table, while D and trimming were established from the DNA sequence. This table holds 280,000 or so clones, around 90% found once. Adults between roughly 18 and 95 years of age took part from more than 20 US areas. Cohorts were assigned according to the clinical history that participants reported.

This TCR came from a young woman with acute COVID-19. The sequencing input was PBMCs or T cells enriched from blood (not recorded which). The V gene is TRBV28, the J gene TRBJ2-5; 10 bases map to TRBD1. Here the CDR3 reads CASSAGTGEETQYF. DNA for the CDR3: TGTGCCAGCAGTGCCGGGACAGGGGAAGAGACCCAGTACTTC.